A single sample gave rise to the 15 T cell receptor beta chains below, sequenced in a study of post-analysis software for immune sequencing data. Incorporated into the TCR beta cDNA libraries were unique molecular identifiers, which served to reduce PCR and sequencing biases. MiXCR was run by TCRdb on the PCR reads, yielding one entry per CDR3 protein. The sample shows approximately 730,000 distinct CDR3 sequences, roughly 50% of them seen only once. Which antigens these TCRs recognize remains unknown. Study-level points and caveats: Patients had higher frequencies than controls of four to six TRBV segments, including TRBV5-6, TRBV5-1 and TRBV20-1.

The material sequenced was blood. These receptors all stem from a girl aged 5-17 years with multiple sclerosis.

This clonotype was counted only a few times. The chain uses TRBV29-1 and TRBJ2-7, with TRBD1 identical over 10 bases. The CDR3 has 13 residues. V trimming: 7 bases; J trimming: 3 bases; junction bases outside the gene matches: 6. Germline V gene sequence: CDR1 SQVTM, CDR2 ANQGSEA. The CDR3 DNA reads TGCAGCGCCGAGGGGACAGGGGACTACGAGCAGTACTTC. The encoded protein is CSAEGTGDYEQYF.

The chain couples TRBV4-1 to TRBJ2-7; TRBD2 matches 7 bases. The CDR3 totals 18 residues. The ends lost 0 bases at V and 2 bases at J; junction bases unmatched: 13. Germline loops: CDR1 MGHRA, CDR2 YSYEKL. This chain's CDR3 is CASSQDGGGITRTYEQYF. The CDR3 DNA is TGCGCCAGCAGCCAAGATGGGGGGGGGATCACCCGCACCTACGAGCAGTACTTC.

This clonotype appeared once. The rearrangement uses TRBV7-8 and TRBJ2-3; D may be TRBD2 (5 bases). The CDR3 is 18 amino acids. CDR1 and CDR2 (germline): SGHVS, FQNEAQ. V gave up 1 base and J gave up 5 bases, with 22 bases separating them. The CDR3, as DNA: TGTGCCAGCAGCTTAGGAGGTGGACGAGCGGCCCGGATAGATACGCAGTATTTT. This codes for CASSLGGGRAARIDTQYF.

The V gene is TRBV12-3 or TRBV12-4, the J gene TRBJ2-1; 8 bases line up with TRBD1. The length of the CDR3 is 17 residues. Trimming took 5 bases from V and 10 from J; bases not matched to a gene: 19. For the CDR3, the DNA is TGTGCCAGCAGTCCAGGAGGGACAGGCGAATCTTTTTGGGAGCAGTTCTTC. Its protein is CASSPGGTGESFWEQFF.

The table lists this clonotype with a few counts. The chain links TRBV29-1 to TRBJ2-1; possibly TRBD1 or TRBD2 for D (5 bases each). This CDR3 has 18 residues. Germline V CDR1 and CDR2: SQVTM, ANQGSEA. The V end lost 2 bases, the J end lost 7 bases, and 27 bases lay between the germline ends. Written as DNA, the CDR3 is TGCAGCGTTGAATCTTTGACGAACTGGGACGCACGCAAAAATGAGCAGTTCTTC. Its translation is CSVESLTNWDARKNEQFF.

This clonotype was picked up a small number of times. V is TRBV29-1 and J is TRBJ2-5, with D uncertain. Germline CDR1 reads SQVTM; CDR2 reads ANQGSEA. This CDR3 region has 13 residues. Trimming took 6 bases from V and 7 from J, leaving 18 bases between them. CDR3 sequence reads: CSVLDGSLWTQYF. The CDR3 nucleotides read TGCAGCGTCCTCGACGGGTCCCTGTGGACCCAGTACTTC.

This rearrangement joins TRBV5-1 to TRBJ2-7, with D possibly TRBD1 on 5 matching bases. V was clipped by 1 base and J by 2 bases, with 10 bases between them. Looked up from germline, CDR1 is SGHRS and CDR2 is YFSETQ. The CDR3 has 14 residues. The DNA for the CDR3 is TGCGCCAGCAGCTTGCCCGGCAGGGCCTACGAGCAGTACTTC. It codes for CASSLPGRAYEQYF.

This clonotype was recorded once. The V and J genes are TRBV6-6 and TRBJ2-1, with 9 bases that match TRBD2. V lost 6 bases and J lost 8; bases outside the gene matches: 14. Germline V gene lookup returns CDR1 MNHNY and CDR2 SVGAGI (reference sequence). The CDR3 extends over 16 amino acids. For the CDR3, the DNA is TGTGCCAGCAGCCAAGACCTAGCGGGGAGAACCGATGAGCAGTTCTTC. Amino acids: CASSQDLAGRTDEQFF.

The chain employs TRBV7-2 and TRBJ1-1; D remains ambiguous. Trimming left V 3 bases short and J 0 bases short, with 8 bases between. The CDR3 spans 14 residues. Per the germline V gene, CDR1 is SGHTA and CDR2 is FQGNSA. The CDR3 nucleotides read TGTGCCAGCAGCTTTACCGTAATGAACACTGAAGCTTTCTTT. Translation gives CASSFTVMNTEAFF.

This clonotype was detected once. This rearrangement joins TRBV2 to TRBJ2-5; D ambiguous. The CDR3 spans 16 residues. Germline CDR1 and CDR2: SNHLY and FYNNEI. V was clipped by 5 bases and J by 5 bases, with 21 bases between them. The chain's CDR3 is CASSRIRRDMAETQYF. CDR3 bases: TGTGCCAGCAGTCGAATTCGACGAGATATGGCGGAGACCCAGTACTTC.

Many counts were recorded for this clonotype. V usage is TRBV20-1 and J usage is TRBJ2-7; 8 nucleotides match TRBD1. After removal of 6 bases from V and 3 bases from J, the junction contained 13 bases not matched to a gene. The CDR3 is 15 amino acids. Per the germline V gene, CDR1 is DFQATT and CDR2 is SNEGSKA (reference sequence). In DNA, the CDR3 is TGCAGTGCCCCCCCTGACAGGGGTAGTCGCTACGAGCAGTACTTC. Protein sequence: CSAPPDRGSRYEQYF.

The chain has TRBV4-1 and TRBJ1-6, with TRBD1 identical over 7 bases. Germline-derived CDR1 and CDR2 are MGHRA and YSYEKL. The trim removed 0 bases at V and 9 bases at J, leaving 11 bases unmatched. This CDR3 has 17 residues. DNA for the CDR3: TGCGCCAGCAGCCAAGAAATGGACAGGTTAATGGGTTCACCCCTCCACTTT. It translates to CASSQEMDRLMGSPLHF.

The V call is TRBV5-1, the J call TRBJ1-1, with D possibly TRBD1 on 5 matching bases. Trimming took 0 bases from V and 7 from J, leaving 16 bases between them. Germline V lookup: CDR1 SGHRS, CDR2 YFSETQ. This CDR3 region has 15 residues. The CDR3 DNA is TGCGCCAGCAGCTTGGGGCAGGGAATCGATGTTGAAGCTTTCTTT. It encodes CASSLGQGIDVEAFF.

The J gene is TRBJ2-7, the V gene TRBV7-3, with 10 bases that match TRBD2. This CDR3 spans 15 amino acids. CDR1 is SGHTA, CDR2 FQGTGA, per germline. V trimming: 5 bases; J trimming: 6 bases; junction bases outside the gene matches: 10. The CDR3: CASSTGVAGGSEQYF. As DNA, the CDR3 is TGTGCCAGCAGCACAGGGGTAGCGGGAGGCTCCGAGCAGTACTTC.

The genes are TRBV29-1 and TRBJ2-5, with D perhaps TRBD2 (6 bases). This CDR3 region has 12 residues. CDR1 and CDR2 from the germline V gene are SQVTM and ANQGSEA. V gave up 5 bases and J gave up 1 base, with 8 bases separating them. The CDR3 region is CSVRGIQETQYF. The CDR3 nucleotides read TGCAGCGTTCGGGGGATCCAAGAGACCCAGTACTTC.